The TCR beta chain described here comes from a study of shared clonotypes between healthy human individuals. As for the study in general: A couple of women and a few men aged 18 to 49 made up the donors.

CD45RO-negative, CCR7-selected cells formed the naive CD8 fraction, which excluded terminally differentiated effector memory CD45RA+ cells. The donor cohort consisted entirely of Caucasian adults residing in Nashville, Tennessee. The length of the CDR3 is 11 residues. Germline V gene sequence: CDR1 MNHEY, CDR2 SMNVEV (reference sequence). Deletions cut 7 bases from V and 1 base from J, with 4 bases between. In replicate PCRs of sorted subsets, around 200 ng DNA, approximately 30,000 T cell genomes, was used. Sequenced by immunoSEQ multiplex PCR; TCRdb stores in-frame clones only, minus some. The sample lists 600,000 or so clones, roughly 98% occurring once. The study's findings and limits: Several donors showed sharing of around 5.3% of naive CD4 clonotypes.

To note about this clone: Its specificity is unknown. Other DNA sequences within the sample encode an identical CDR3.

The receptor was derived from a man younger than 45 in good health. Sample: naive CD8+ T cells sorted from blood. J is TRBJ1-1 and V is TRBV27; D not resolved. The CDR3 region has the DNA TGTGCCAGCATCAGGAACACTGAAGCTTTCTTT. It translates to CASIRNTEAFF.